Listed here are 11 T cell receptor beta chains from one sample, sequenced in a study of blood T cell repertoires in COVID-19. Only in-frame clones appear in the TCRdb table, and some are missing; sequencing was by immunoSEQ multiplex PCR. Among approximately 110,000 clones listed, approximately 80% were seen once. Specimen: peripheral blood. These receptors all come from a woman aged 40 to 55 with acute or convalescent COVID-19.

Comment on this clone: The sample holds other DNA sequences that translate to the same CDR3. J is TRBJ1-1 and V is TRBV18, with 8 bases aligning to TRBD1. The CDR3 is made up of 14 amino acids. Trimming at V came to 6 bases and at J to 1 base, leaving 4 bases not matched to a gene. Germline CDR1 and CDR2: KGHSH and LQKENI. The DNA for the CDR3 is TGTGCCAGCTCGCCTGGGACAGGGAACACTGAAGCTTTCTTT. This codes for CASSPGTGNTEAFF.

This chain links TRBV6-6 with TRBJ2-7; D is perhaps TRBD1 (5 bases). Germline assignment: CDR1 MNHNY and CDR2 SVGAGI (reference sequence). V shed 3 bases and J shed 3 bases, with 9 bases lying between them. This CDR3 is 13 amino acids long. The CDR3 nucleotides are TGTGCCAGCAGTTATGGTAGGGGCTACGAGCAGTACTTC. Translated: CASSYGRGYEQYF.

The chain has TRBV9 and TRBJ1-2, with a possible D match to TRBD1 (6 bases). The CDR3 runs to 15 residues. The germline CDR1 and CDR2 sequences are SGDLS and YYNGEE. V shed 6 bases and J shed 4 bases, with 19 bases lying between them. CDR3 loop: CASTPTSTGLYGYTF. Written as DNA, the CDR3 is TGTGCCAGCACCCCAACATCTACAGGGCTCTATGGCTACACCTTC. Full variable domain (remainder filled in from reference TRBV9 and TRBJ1-2): DSGVTQTPKHLITATGQRVTLRCSPRSGDLSVYWYQQSLDQGLQFLIQYYNGEERAKGNILERFSAQQFPDLHSELNLSSLELGDSALYFCASTPTSTGLYGYTFGSGTRLTVV.

V is TRBV6-1 and J is TRBJ2-7, with 7 bases matching TRBD1. This CDR3 has 17 amino acids. Germline V gene data show CDR1 as MNHNS and CDR2 as SASEGT. Losses at the gene ends were 0 bases for V and 3 bases for J; bases not matched to a gene: 11. The CDR3 coding sequence is TGTGCCAGCAGTGAAGCGCAGAGGGACAGCCTATTCTACGAGCAGTACTTC. Its translation is CASSEAQRDSLFYEQYF.

V and J are TRBV30 and TRBJ1-6; a weak D match, TRBD1 (5 bases). The V and J ends lost 6 bases and 12 bases respectively, with 24 bases between them. The CDR3 length is 15 residues. From germline, CDR1 is GTSNPN and CDR2 SVGIG (reference sequence). In nucleotides, the CDR3 is TGTGCCTGCCCGGGGGACCGGAGCGGGTTAGGACCCCTCCACTTT. Its protein product is CACPGDRSGLGPLHF. Full variable domain (remainder filled in from reference TRBV30 and TRBJ1-6): SQTIHQWPATLVQPVGSPLSLECTVEGTSNPNLYWYRQAAGRGLQLLFYSVGIGQISSEVPQNLSASRPQDRQFILSSKKLLLSDSGFYLCACPGDRSGLGPLHFGNGTRLTVT.

This chain uses TRBV12-3 or TRBV12-4 with TRBJ1-2; D is unclear. The CDR3 totals 11 residues. Between the trimmed V and J ends, which lost 3 bases and 7 bases, there was a span of 6 bases. The CDR3 is CASSFGSGYTF. CDR3 DNA: TGTGCCAGCAGTTTCGGGTCTGGCTACACCTTC.

The rearrangement joins TRBV6-2 or TRBV6-3 to TRBJ2-2, with 10 nucleotides matching TRBD1. The germline gives CDR1 MNHEY, CDR2 SVGEGT. The CDR3 loop spans 20 amino acids. V lost 5 bases, J lost 1 base, and 16 bases stayed unmatched. DNA of the CDR3: TGTGCCAGCAGTACCTTCCGGGACAGGGGAAGGTTGGGGAACACCGGGGAGCTGTTTTTT. It encodes CASSTFRDRGRLGNTGELFF.

The chain has TRBV19 and TRBJ1-1; D is undetermined. CDR1 LNHDA and CDR2 SQIVND come from the germline V gene (reference sequence). V dropped 1 base and J dropped 5 bases, with 8 bases sitting between them. The CDR3 loop spans 13 amino acids. The CDR3 protein is CASSIGATTEAFF. CDR3 sequence (DNA): TGTGCCAGTAGTATAGGGGCAACTACTGAAGCTTTCTTT.

This clone was detected many times. The chain couples TRBV28 to TRBJ2-6; 11 bases align to TRBD2. The CDR3 totals 18 residues. Germline assignment: CDR1 MDHEN and CDR2 SYDVKM. V lost 6 bases and J lost 0; bases outside the gene matches: 7. The CDR3 bases are TGTGCCAGCAGACCGACTAGCGGGGACCCCTCTGGGGCCAACGTCCTGACTTTC. Amino acid sequence: CASRPTSGDPSGANVLTF.

This clone showed up just once. The chain couples TRBV2 to TRBJ1-4; 7 bases align to TRBD1. With V trimmed by 5 bases and J by 2 bases, 11 bases remained unmatched. The germline V gene has CDR1 SNHLY and CDR2 FYNNEI. This CDR3 region has 17 residues. The CDR3 coding sequence is TGTGCCAGCAGTTTCGGCAGGGGGGTAAATACTAATGAAAAACTGTTTTTT. It encodes CASSFGRGVNTNEKLFF.

The chain carries TRBV12-3 or TRBV12-4 and TRBJ1-5; the match to TRBD1 covers 7 bases. Germline trimming cut 4 bases from V and 4 bases from J; bases unmatched to any gene: 1. The CDR3 covers 13 residues. The CDR3 protein is CASSYRGNQPQHF. CDR3 DNA: TGTGCCAGCAGTTACAGGGGAAATCAGCCCCAGCATTTT.